This TCR beta chain is drawn from a study of cytomegalovirus exposure and HLA in healthy donors. The PCR contained 60 Vbeta and 13 Jbeta primers. Sequenced by immunoSEQ multiplex PCR; TCRdb stores in-frame clones only, minus some. The sample has about 170,000 clones, approximately 81% seen once. CDR3 size: 14 residues. Losses at the gene ends were 6 bases for V and 4 bases for J; bases not matched to a gene: 7. Germline V gene data show CDR1 as MNHEY and CDR2 as SVGAGI. Source material: PBMCs. The chain has TRBV6-5 and TRBJ1-2; 8 bases fit TRBD1. This TCR was recovered from a male donor in good health and CMV-seronegative. The CDR3 sequence: CASRIDRGGYGYTF. DNA for the CDR3: TGTGCCAGCAGAATTGACAGGGGAGGCTATGGCTACACCTTC.